A single sample is the source of the 5 T cell receptor beta chains below, sequenced in a study of T-cell reconstitution after alpha-beta-depleted transplantation in children. Unique molecular identifiers were incorporated during preparation of the TCRbeta library. TCRdb recomputed calls from the PCR reads with MiXCR, one row per CDR3 protein. The sample gives around 580,000 distinct CDR3 sequences, 27% of which show up once; under 45% is in the top ten. The sequencing here drew on PBMCs, taken before TCRalphabeta/CD19-depleted stem cell transplant. These receptors were taken from a boy less than two years old with Wiskott-Aldrich syndrome, due to receive a stem cell transplant.

The chain joins TRBV28 to TRBJ2-7; D is unresolved. This CDR3 spans 10 amino acids. Germline values: CDR1 MDHEN, CDR2 SYDVKM. In DNA, the CDR3 is TGTAACCCAGGTCTCTACGAGCAGTACTTC. Its protein is CNPGLYEQYF. The complete variable domain, with remaining parts taken from reference TRBV28 and TRBJ2-7, reads DVKVTQSSRYLVKRTGEKVFLECVQDMDHENMFWYRQDPGLGLRLIYFSYDVKMKEKGDIPEGYSVSREKKERFSLILESASTNQTSMYLCNPGLYEQYFGPGTRLTVT.

This clonotype was observed a few times. CDR3 amino acids: CAVGTGAGGETQYF. CDR3 DNA: TGTGCGGTCGGAACGGGTGCGGGAGGGGAGACCCAGTACTTC. The J gene is TRBJ2-5, the V gene TRBV28; TRBD2 aligns across 9 bases. The CDR3 runs to 14 residues. The germline gives CDR1 MDHEN, CDR2 SYDVKM.

This chain uses TRBV7-9 with TRBJ1-2; D gene ambiguous. V was clipped by 4 bases and J by 3 bases, with 15 bases between them. The length of the CDR3 is 15 residues. Per the germline V gene, CDR1 is SEHNR and CDR2 is FQNEAQ (reference sequence). This CDR3 reads CASSSNLALHYGYTF. The CDR3 coding sequence is TGTGCCAGCAGCTCAAACCTTGCTTTGCACTATGGCTACACCTTC.

A few counts support this clonotype. A junction end diverges from the germline sequence, so it may reflect a read error. The chain recombines TRBV12-3 or TRBV12-4 with TRBJ2-2; D unresolved. The CDR3 is 13 amino acids. The CDR3 DNA sequence: TGTGCCACCAGTTTCCGGAACACCGGGGAGCTGTTTTTT. This translates into CATSFRNTGELFF.

This chain joins TRBV12-3 or TRBV12-4 and TRBJ2-3; D remains ambiguous. The CDR3 loop spans 10 amino acids. Trimming left V 5 bases short and J 9 bases short, with 6 bases between. This CDR3 reads CASSGTTQYF. CDR3 sequence (DNA): TGTGCCAGCAGTGGAACAACGCAGTATTTT.